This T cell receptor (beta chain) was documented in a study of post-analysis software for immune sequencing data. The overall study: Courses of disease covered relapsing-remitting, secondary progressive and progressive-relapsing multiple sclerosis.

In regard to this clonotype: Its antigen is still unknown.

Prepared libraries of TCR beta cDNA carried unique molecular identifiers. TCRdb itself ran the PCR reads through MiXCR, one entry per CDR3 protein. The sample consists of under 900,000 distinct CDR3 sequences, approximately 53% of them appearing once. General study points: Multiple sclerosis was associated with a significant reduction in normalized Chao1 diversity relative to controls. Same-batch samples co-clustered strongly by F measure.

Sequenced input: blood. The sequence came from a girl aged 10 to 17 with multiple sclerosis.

As DNA, the CDR3 is TGTGCCAGCAGGTCCGGGATATCGAGGGATGAAAACATTCAGTACTTC. Translation: CASRSGISRDENIQYF. The V and J genes are TRBV6-6 and TRBJ2-4, with a weak D call TRBD2 (5 bases). The CDR3 extends over 16 amino acids. The V gene's germline CDR1 is MNHNY and CDR2 SVGAGI (reference sequence). Trimming left V 6 bases short and J 5 bases short, with 20 bases between.